One and the same sample provided the 14 T cell receptor beta chains below, sequenced in a study of T cell responses to AZD1222 COVID-19 vaccine. Sequencing was performed with immunoSEQ multiplex PCR; in TCRdb, only in-frame clones are kept and a portion is missing. The sample lists some 170,000 clones, around 92% seen once, with roughly 0.9% in the top ten. Sequenced here: peripheral blood, sampled on day 0 of AZD1222 vaccination. Receptors originate from an adult in good health.

The chain recombines TRBV6-5 with TRBJ2-1; TRBD2 matches 15 bases. The J segment lost 7 bases and the V segment lost 6 bases, leaving 4 bases of the junction unmatched. The CDR3 is 15 amino acids. The V gene's germline CDR1 is MNHEY and CDR2 SVGAGI. The CDR3 sequence is CASRWTSGGVNEQFF. CDR3 coding DNA: TGTGCCAGCAGATGGACTAGCGGGGGGGTTAATGAGCAGTTCTTC.

This rearrangement joins TRBV2 to TRBJ1-1; D is unresolved. V was shortened by 0 bases and J by 0 bases, with 8 bases between the two germline ends. The germline V gene encodes CDR1 SNHLY and CDR2 FYNNEI. The CDR3 is 15 amino acids. DNA of the CDR3: TGTGCCAGCAGTGAAGCAGAACGGCTGAACACTGAAGCTTTCTTT. It specifies CASSEAERLNTEAFF.

The chain has TRBV7-9 and TRBJ1-6; D is possibly TRBD1 (6 bases). V was pared by 0 bases and J by 11 bases, with 17 bases between. CDR3 length: 16 amino acids. The V gene's germline CDR1 is SEHNR and CDR2 FQNEAQ (reference sequence). CDR3 in DNA: TGTGCCAGCAGCTTAGCGCCCAGGGGCTCCCTCACACCCCTCCACTTT. Translating gives CASSLAPRGSLTPLHF.

The chain links TRBV10-3 to TRBJ2-2, with 10 bases aligning to TRBD2. There are 15 residues in the CDR3. CDR1 ENHRY and CDR2 SYGVKD come from the germline V gene. Trimming took 6 bases from V and 0 from J; bases not matched to a gene: 1. CDR3 nucleotide sequence: TGTGCCATCAGCCTAGCGGGAGCGAACACCGGGGAGCTGTTTTTT. Encoded protein: CAISLAGANTGELFF.

The V gene is TRBV5-1, the J gene TRBJ2-7; TRBD1 matches 9 bases. The germline CDR1 and CDR2 sequences are SGHRS and YFSETQ. V was clipped by 4 bases and J by 3 bases; unmatched bases: 8. The CDR3 runs to 15 residues. This CDR3 is CASSPRTGVFYEQYF. CDR3 DNA sequence: TGCGCCAGCAGCCCTCGGACAGGGGTCTTCTACGAGCAGTACTTC.

J is TRBJ1-2 and V is TRBV4-2, with 9 bases that match TRBD1. Germline V gene lookup returns CDR1 LGHNA and CDR2 YNFKEQ. The J segment lost 5 bases and the V segment lost 0 bases, leaving 7 bases of the junction unmatched. This CDR3 is 16 amino acids long. In DNA form, the CDR3 reads TGTGCCAGCAGCCAAGACCTCGGACAGGGGCGATATGGCTACACCTTC. Protein sequence: CASSQDLGQGRYGYTF.

The gene calls are TRBV5-1 and TRBJ1-4, with D perhaps TRBD1 (5 bases). The CDR3 runs 13 residues. The V end was cut by 4 bases, the J end by 5 bases, with 9 bases between. CDR1 and CDR2 from the germline V gene are SGHRS and YFSETQ. CDR3 DNA sequence: TGCGCCAGCAGCCGCCGACAGAATGAAAAACTGTTTTTT. This codes for CASSRRQNEKLFF.

In the case of this clone: Other nucleotide sequences from this sample produce the same CDR3. This chain links TRBV12-3 or TRBV12-4 with TRBJ1-1; D not resolved. The CDR3 is 13 amino acids. The V end lost 2 bases, the J end lost 1 base, and 5 bases lay between the germline ends. Here the CDR3 reads CASSLRGNTEAFF. Written as DNA, the CDR3 is TGTGCCAGCAGTTTACGGGGGAACACTGAAGCTTTCTTT.

The chain uses TRBV7-9 and TRBJ1-1; 9 nucleotides line up with TRBD1. CDR1 and CDR2 (germline): SEHNR, FQNEAQ (reference sequence). V lost 3 bases to trimming and J lost 3 bases; unmatched junction nucleotides: 2. This CDR3 has 14 residues. CDR3 protein: CASSLRTGDTEAFF. In nucleotides, the CDR3 is TGTGCCAGCAGCTTGAGGACAGGGGACACTGAAGCTTTCTTT.

CDR3 nucleotides: TGTGCCAGCACCGGTTATGGGACTACTGAAGAGACCCAGTACTTC. Protein sequence: CASTGYGTTEETQYF. V gene TRBV2 combines with J gene TRBJ2-5; 7 bases are shared with TRBD2. The CDR3 is made up of 15 amino acids. The V gene's germline CDR1 is SNHLY and CDR2 FYNNEI. Trimming took 7 bases from V and 3 from J; bases not matched to a gene: 11.

The chain joins TRBV28 to TRBJ2-7; D unresolved. Germline V gene data show CDR1 as MDHEN and CDR2 as SYDVKM. V lost 0 bases to trimming and J lost 4 bases, with 13 bases between them. The CDR3 consists of 15 residues. In DNA, the CDR3 is TGTGCCAGCAGTTTATGGGGTGAAATTCCGTACGAGCAGTACTTC. Protein sequence: CASSLWGEIPYEQYF.

CDR3 residues: CASSGDWGLDTEAFF. The DNA for the CDR3 is TGCGCCAGCAGTGGCGATTGGGGGCTCGACACTGAAGCTTTCTTT. The V and J genes are TRBV10-1 and TRBJ1-1, with D maybe TRBD1 (6 bases). The CDR3 runs 15 residues. The V and J ends lost 4 bases and 3 bases respectively, with 15 bases between them. Germline V gene sequence: CDR1 WNHNN, CDR2 SYGVQD (reference sequence).

The V and J genes are TRBV7-9 and TRBJ1-6, with D possibly matching TRBD1 (6 bases). The CDR3 has 19 amino acids. In germline, CDR1 is SEHNR, CDR2 FQNEAQ (reference sequence). Trimming removed 5 bases at V and 7 bases at J, with 27 bases between. The CDR3 DNA is TGTGCCAGCAGCCCCCACCGACAGGAAGGCCCCAACTGGAATTCACCCCTCCACTTT. Its translation: CASSPHRQEGPNWNSPLHF.

The chain joins TRBV28 to TRBJ1-2, with TRBD1 matching 8 bases. Germline V CDR1 and CDR2: MDHEN, SYDVKM. V lost 5 bases, J lost 4 bases, and 9 bases stayed unmatched. The CDR3 contains 15 residues. CDR3 in DNA: TGTGCCAGCAGTACCAGGGGGCGCTACACCTATGGCTACACCTTC. Amino acids: CASSTRGRYTYGYTF.